The 2 T cell receptor beta chains in this list originate from one sample, sequenced in a study of cytomegalovirus exposure and HLA in healthy donors (dated by TCRdb to the late 2010s). Libraries were constructed by the immunoSEQ multiplex PCR assay. For the multiplex PCR, a mixture combining 60 forward primers for TCR Vbeta segments and 13 reverse primers for TCR Jbeta segments was used. In its TCRdb copy, this immuneACCESS table keeps in-frame sequences only and misses some clones. Where compared with another copy, unresolved V genes explain less than half of these, and the others have no known cause. The sample table contains about 80,000 clones; only one count was recorded for approximately 80% of them. The top ten hold approximately 29% of the sample. Sequenced sample: PBMCs. The receptors shown here come from a man between 45 and 60 years old in good health and CMV-seropositive.

The chain combines TRBV27 with TRBJ2-7; 8 positions match TRBD1. Germline V CDR1 and CDR2: MNHEY, SMNVEV (reference sequence). The junction had 11 bases not matched to a gene; V was cut back by 7 bases and J by 6 bases. The CDR3 has 14 residues. In DNA form, the CDR3 reads TGTGCCAGCAAGAAGGGACAGGTCTTTTCCGAGCAGTACTTC. Its translation is CASKKGQVFSEQYF.

The chain uses TRBV18 and TRBJ2-5; possible D gene TRBD2, 6 bases. The CDR3 sequence is 15 residues long. V was cut by 4 bases and J by 4 bases, with 16 bases left in between. CDR1 is KGHSH, CDR2 LQKENI, per germline. The CDR3, as DNA: TGTGCCAGCTCACTATCCGGAGGGGACGTAGAGACCCAGTACTTC. This codes for CASSLSGGDVETQYF.